This T cell receptor beta chain was sequenced for a study of shared clonotypes between healthy human individuals. Turning to the study itself: Samples came from two female and a few male donors aged 18 to 49.

Germline lookup yields CDR1 MNHEY and CDR2 SMNVEV (reference sequence). CDR3 size: 13 residues. A word on this clone: What it recognizes is unknown. Different DNA sequences within this sample yield the same CDR3.

Study conclusions and caveats: Compared with clonotypes that all four donors shared, non-shared clonotypes had lower generation probabilities. Only a few donors were included, so the genetic and exposure-history diversity represented was limited.

Splitting of each subset's genomic DNA was done evenly across several immunoSEQ plates. Only in-frame clones appear in the TCRdb table, and some are missing; sequencing was by immunoSEQ multiplex PCR. This sample carries 2 million to 3 million clones, 80% to 95% of them seen once, and the ten largest clones take about 0.39%. The clonotype originates from a young man in good health. Some clones in this sample may be carry-over from other donors' samples. The sequencing input was naive CD4+ T cells from PBMCs. Subset described: CD45RA+ positively selected. The chain joins TRBV27 to TRBJ2-5; no firm D call. The DNA end is more similar to TRBJ2-7, so the J call may be wrong. CDR3 sequence reads: CASSFQFSYEQYF. The CDR3 coding sequence is TGTGCCAGCAGTTTCCAGTTCTCCTACGAGCAGTACTTC.